This T cell receptor (beta chain) was profiled in a study of T cell responses to AZD1222 COVID-19 vaccine. This clone turned up a few times. Its target is unknown. The ends were cut back, 6 bases at V and 1 base at J, with 6 bases in the middle. Per the germline V gene, CDR1 is MDHEN and CDR2 is SYDVKM. CDR3 length: 12 amino acids. Regarding the study as a whole: Females outnumbered males among donors, who were mostly white British; clonal diversity was possibly underestimated. Among those given AZD1222, only 6 or 7 were seropositive at baseline.

Sequenced by immunoSEQ multiplex PCR; TCRdb stores in-frame clones only, minus some. The data contain 89,000 or so clones, 85% to 95% of them singletons. Sequencing was performed on peripheral blood, taken 28 days after the second AZD1222 dose. The receptor's source is an adult who received the AZD1222 COVID-19 vaccine. The V call is TRBV28, the J call TRBJ1-2; the D is unclear. The CDR3 DNA is TGTGCCAGCAGGGGGAATAACTATGGCTACACCTTC. Translation: CASRGNNYGYTF.